The 24 T cell receptor beta chains in this list originate from one sample, sequenced in a study of OX40 agonist ivuxolimab in advanced cancers. Profiled with immunoSEQ multiplex PCR; TCRdb holds only in-frame clones, not every one. This sample yields over 65,000 clones, of which roughly 90% are seen a single time; approximately 10% belongs to the top ten. Material: CD4+ or CD8+ T cells sorted from blood, obtained in a trial of the OX40 agonist ivuxolimab. The receptor set was obtained from an adult with an advanced solid tumor such as melanoma, head and neck, liver or kidney cancer.

The CDR3 region has the DNA TGTGCCTGGAGTGTAGGTAGCGGACCCTACGAGCAGTACTTC. Translation gives CAWSVGSGPYEQYF. The chain has TRBV30 and TRBJ2-7; D is possibly TRBD2 (6 bases). V lost 0 bases to trimming and J lost 2 bases, with 11 bases between them. From germline, CDR1 is GTSNPN and CDR2 SVGIG (reference sequence). CDR3 size: 14 residues.

V is TRBV5-6 and J is TRBJ2-1; no clear D gene. The CDR3 contains 14 residues. Trimming pared 5 bases from V and 2 bases from J, leaving 11 bases between. Per the germline V gene, CDR1 is SGHDT and CDR2 is YYEEEE. This CDR3 is CASRGWGTYNEQFF. The CDR3 DNA follows: TGTGCCAGCAGGGGCTGGGGAACCTACAATGAGCAGTTCTTC.

The V and J genes are TRBV10-3 and TRBJ2-5; possible D gene TRBD1, 6 bases. Germline V gene lookup returns CDR1 ENHRY and CDR2 SYGVKD. The CDR3 loop spans 13 amino acids. V shed 3 bases and J shed 1 base, with 6 bases lying between them. The CDR3 coding sequence is TGTGCCATCAGTGAACAGGGCCAAGAGACCCAGTACTTC. It translates to CAISEQGQETQYF.

The rearrangement joins TRBV12-5 to TRBJ2-7; the match to TRBD1 covers 12 bases. The germline V gene has CDR1 LGHNT and CDR2 FRNRAP. V lost 4 bases to trimming and J lost 5 bases; unmatched junction nucleotides: 3. CDR3 length equals 14 residues. The CDR3 DNA is TGTGCTAGTGGTTCGGGACAGGGGGCCCACGAGCAGTACTTC. Translation: CASGSGQGAHEQYF. The variable domain in full, completed from reference TRBV12-5 and TRBJ2-7, reads DARVTQTPRHKVTEMGQEVTMRCQPILGHNTVFWYRQTMMQGLELLAYFRNRAPLDDSGMPKDRFSAEMPDATLATLKIQPSEPRDSAVYFCASGSGQGAHEQYFGPGTRLTVT.

The chain is built from TRBV10-3 and TRBJ2-1; 9 bases align to TRBD1. This CDR3 has 16 residues. From germline, CDR1 is ENHRY and CDR2 SYGVKD. J was trimmed by 6 bases and V by 2 bases; bases with no gene match: 8. The CDR3 bases are TGTGCCATCAGTGAGCAGGGGACAGGGATTCTCAATGAGCAGTTCTTC. It encodes CAISEQGTGILNEQFF.

The rearrangement uses TRBV7-9 and TRBJ2-3, with 8 bases identical to TRBD2. V dropped 4 bases and J dropped 0; count of bases not matched to a gene: 6. In germline, CDR1 is SEHNR, CDR2 FQNEAQ (reference sequence). The CDR3 runs to 16 residues. CDR3 protein: CASSSLAGPSTDTQYF. DNA for the CDR3: TGTGCCAGCAGCTCCCTAGCGGGCCCTAGCACAGATACGCAGTATTTT.

The chain joins TRBV11-3 to TRBJ2-7; unclear D gene. CDR1 is SGHNT, CDR2 YENEEA, per germline. This CDR3 contains 13 residues. Trimming shortened V by 5 bases and J by 7 bases, and 15 bases separated the two germline ends. CDR3 nucleotide sequence: TGTGCCAGCAGCCTACGCATGGGTTGGGAGCAGTACTTC. Translating it yields CASSLRMGWEQYF.

The rearrangement links TRBV7-9 to TRBJ2-1, with 7 nucleotides matching TRBD2. From germline, CDR1 is SEHNR and CDR2 FQNEAQ (reference sequence). Unmatched junction bases numbered 0, after V lost 3 bases and J lost 1 base. The CDR3 spans 14 residues. The CDR3 loop is CASSFGGSYNEQFF. In DNA, the CDR3 is TGTGCCAGCAGCTTCGGGGGGTCCTACAATGAGCAGTTCTTC. Together with reference TRBV7-9 and TRBJ2-1, the CDR3 gives the full variable domain: DTGVSQNPRHKITKRGQNVTFRCDPISEHNRLYWYRQTLGQGPEFLTYFQNEAQLEKSRLLSDRFSAERPKGSFSTLEIQRTEQGDSAMYLCASSFGGSYNEQFFGPGTRLTVL.

This clone has only a few counts. The V call is TRBV9, the J call TRBJ2-3; TRBD2 might be the D (5 bases). Deletions cut 4 bases from V and 0 bases from J, with 12 bases between. Germline V lookup: CDR1 SGDLS, CDR2 YYNGEE. The CDR3 extends over 15 amino acids. The CDR3 sequence is CASSPAGSSTDTQYF. The CDR3 DNA reads as TGTGCCAGCAGCCCTGCGGGCTCTAGCACAGATACGCAGTATTTT. Supplemented by reference TRBV9 and TRBJ2-3, the full variable domain reads DSGVTQTPKHLITATGQRVTLRCSPRSGDLSVYWYQQSLDQGLQFLIQYYNGEERAKGNILERFSAQQFPDLHSELNLSSLELGDSALYFCASSPAGSSTDTQYFGPGTRLTVL.

The V gene is TRBV9, the J gene TRBJ2-2; D unresolved. V dropped 3 bases and J dropped 2 bases, with 2 bases sitting between them. The CDR3 totals 12 residues. CDR1 SGDLS and CDR2 YYNGEE come from the germline V gene. CDR3 sequence: CASSANTGELFF. The CDR3 DNA reads as TGTGCCAGCAGCGCAAACACCGGGGAGCTGTTTTTT. Using reference TRBV9 and TRBJ2-2 for the parts outside the CDR3, the full variable domain is DSGVTQTPKHLITATGQRVTLRCSPRSGDLSVYWYQQSLDQGLQFLIQYYNGEERAKGNILERFSAQQFPDLHSELNLSSLELGDSALYFCASSANTGELFFGEGSRLTVL.

This clone was detected once. The rearrangement uses TRBV4-1 and TRBJ1-2; D gene ambiguous. The CDR3 totals 12 residues. In germline, CDR1 is MGHRA, CDR2 YSYEKL. V was clipped by 3 bases and J by 8 bases, with 10 bases between them. The DNA for the CDR3 is TGCGCCAGCAGCCACGCCGAGATCGGCTACACCTTC. This sequence encodes CASSHAEIGYTF.

The V call is TRBV7-9, the J call TRBJ1-1, with D perhaps matching TRBD1 (5 bases). CDR3 length: 13 residues. Germline V gene data show CDR1 as SEHNR and CDR2 as FQNEAQ (reference sequence). The V end lost 3 bases, the J end lost 8 bases, and 13 bases lay between the germline ends. The DNA of the CDR3 is TGTGCCAGCAGCTTCTTAGGACATCCGGAAGCTTTCTTT. This gives the protein CASSFLGHPEAFF.

As DNA, the CDR3 is TGTGCCAGCAGTTTGGGGACTAGCGGGGGGTACGAGCAGTACTTC. Translating gives CASSLGTSGGYEQYF. This sequence joins TRBV27 and TRBJ2-7, with TRBD2 identical over 15 bases. The CDR3 has 15 amino acids. Unmatched junction bases numbered 1, after V lost 3 bases and J lost 4 bases. In germline, CDR1 is MNHEY, CDR2 SMNVEV (reference sequence).

The J gene is TRBJ2-5, the V gene TRBV11-1; D is tentatively TRBD1 or TRBD2 (6 bases each). CDR3 length equals 15 residues. V was pared by 4 bases and J by 5 bases, with 17 bases between. Per germline, CDR1 SGHAT and CDR2 FQDESV (reference sequence). The CDR3 DNA is TGTGCCAGCAGCTACCCGGAGGGGGATGGGGAGACCCAGTACTTC. Protein sequence: CASSYPEGDGETQYF.

This sequence joins TRBV25-1 and TRBJ2-1; 7 bases line up with TRBD1. The CDR3 runs 15 residues. Losses at the gene ends were 3 bases for V and 4 bases for J; bases not matched to a gene: 6. The germline gives CDR1 MGHDK, CDR2 SYGVNS. The CDR3 coding sequence is TGTGCCAGCAGTGAGGGCTGGGACAGTTACAATGAGCAGTTCTTC. The encoded protein is CASSEGWDSYNEQFF. The full variable domain, its missing parts supplied by reference TRBV25-1 and TRBJ2-1, is EADIYQTPRYLVIGTGKKITLECSQTMGHDKMYWYQQDPGMELHLIHYSYGVNSTEKGDLSSESTVSRIRTEHFPLTLESARPSHTSQYLCASSEGWDSYNEQFFGPGTRLTVL.

In this sample, this clone turned up once. The V and J genes are TRBV5-4 and TRBJ2-1; 9 nucleotides line up with TRBD1. V shed 4 bases, J shed 11 bases, and the junction held 7 bases outside the gene matches. CDR1 is SGHNT and CDR2 is YYREEE in the germline V gene (reference sequence). The CDR3 runs to 13 residues. The CDR3 reads CASSTGTGLKQFF. Here the CDR3 DNA reads TGTGCCAGCAGCACGGGGACAGGGCTCAAGCAGTTCTTC.

This clone was observed a single time. The chain employs TRBV5-1 and TRBJ1-1; possibly TRBD1 for D (6 bases). The CDR3 loop spans 15 amino acids. V was pared by 0 bases and J by 1 base, with 10 bases between. Germline V CDR1 and CDR2: SGHRS, YFSETQ. CDR3 sequence reads: CASSLAGGPNTEAFF. Here the CDR3 DNA reads TGCGCCAGCAGCTTGGCTGGGGGCCCGAACACTGAAGCTTTCTTT. Drawing the rest from reference TRBV5-1 and TRBJ1-1, the complete variable domain is KAGVTQTPRYLIKTRGQQVTLSCSPISGHRSVSWYQQTPGQGLQFLFEYFSETQRNKGNFPGRFSGRQFSNSRSEMNVSTLELGDSALYLCASSLAGGPNTEAFFGQGTRLTVV.

The rearrangement joins TRBV13 to TRBJ2-3; D possibly corresponds to TRBD2 (5 bases). There are 12 residues in the CDR3. V was cut by 4 bases and J by 7 bases, with 9 bases left in between. Germline V gene lookup returns CDR1 PRHDT and CDR2 FYEKMQ (reference sequence). This chain's CDR3 is CASSSGSNTQYF. The DNA of the CDR3 is TGTGCCAGCAGCTCGGGGAGTAATACGCAGTATTTT.

The chain employs TRBV10-1 and TRBJ2-5; possibly TRBD2 for D (7 bases). The germline V gene encodes CDR1 WNHNN and CDR2 SYGVQD (reference sequence). V was shortened by 5 bases and J by 4 bases, with 11 bases between the two germline ends. The CDR3 sequence is 13 residues long. The CDR3 nucleotides read TGCGCCAGCAGTCGGGGGGCGGGAGAGACCCAGTACTTC. This gives the protein CASSRGAGETQYF.

The gene calls are TRBV13 and TRBJ2-1; 7 bases fit TRBD2. Germline V gene sequence: CDR1 PRHDT, CDR2 FYEKMQ (reference sequence). J lost 2 bases, V lost 3 bases, and 4 bases had no gene match. This CDR3 has 15 residues. CDR3: CASSLRLAAYNEQFF. Written as DNA, the CDR3 is TGTGCCAGCAGCTTGCGGCTAGCGGCCTACAATGAGCAGTTCTTC.

This chain joins TRBV27 and TRBJ2-1, with TRBD2 matching over 8 bases. The V and J ends lost 7 bases and 4 bases, in that order; junction bases with no gene match: 12. Germline values: CDR1 MNHEY, CDR2 SMNVEV (reference sequence). This CDR3 is built from 16 residues. This CDR3 is CASTSRDRGGYNEQFF. The CDR3 bases are TGTGCCAGCACTTCGCGGGACCGGGGGGGGTACAATGAGCAGTTCTTC.

This clone was recorded once. This chain connects TRBV9 to TRBJ2-3, with D tentatively TRBD1 or TRBD2 (6 bases each). This CDR3 contains 14 residues. CDR1 and CDR2 (germline): SGDLS, YYNGEE. The V and J ends lost 5 bases and 4 bases respectively, with 14 bases between them. CDR3 nucleotides: TGTGCCAGCAGTGCCGGAGGGGGACCAGATACGCAGTATTTT. Protein: CASSAGGGPDTQYF.

J is TRBJ2-7 and V is TRBV30; D remains ambiguous. The ends were cut back, 6 bases at V and 3 bases at J, with 18 bases in the middle. The CDR3 is 14 amino acids. Germline assignment: CDR1 GTSNPN and CDR2 SVGIG (reference sequence). This CDR3 reads CACLSRVGLYEQYF. For the CDR3, the DNA is TGTGCCTGCCTAAGTCGAGTAGGCCTCTACGAGCAGTACTTC.

This chain joins TRBV19 and TRBJ2-2; D is unclear. CDR1 and CDR2 (germline): LNHDA, SQIVND (reference sequence). This CDR3 region has 13 residues. Trimming removed 5 bases at V and 5 bases at J, with 9 bases between. CDR3 amino acids: CASSPLGTGELFF. For the CDR3, the DNA is TGTGCCAGTAGTCCCTTGGGAACCGGGGAGCTGTTTTTT.